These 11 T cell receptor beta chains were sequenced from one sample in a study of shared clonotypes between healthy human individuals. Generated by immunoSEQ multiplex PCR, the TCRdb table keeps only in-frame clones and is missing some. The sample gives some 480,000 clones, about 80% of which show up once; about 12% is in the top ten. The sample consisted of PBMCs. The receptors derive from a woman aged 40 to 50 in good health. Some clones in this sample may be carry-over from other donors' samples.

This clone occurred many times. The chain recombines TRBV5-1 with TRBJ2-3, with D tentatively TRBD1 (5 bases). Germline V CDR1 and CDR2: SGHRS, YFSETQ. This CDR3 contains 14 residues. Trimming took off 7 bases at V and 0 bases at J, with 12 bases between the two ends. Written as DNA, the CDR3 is TGCGCCAGCTTAAGGGGCGGTAGCACAGATACGCAGTATTTT. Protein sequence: CASLRGGSTDTQYF.

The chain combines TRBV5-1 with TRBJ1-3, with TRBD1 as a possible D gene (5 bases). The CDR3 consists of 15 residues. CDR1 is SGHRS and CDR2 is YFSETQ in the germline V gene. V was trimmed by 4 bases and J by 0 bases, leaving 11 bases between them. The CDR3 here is CASSPEGISGNTIYF. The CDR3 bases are TGCGCCAGCAGCCCGGAGGGGATCTCTGGAAACACCATATATTTT.

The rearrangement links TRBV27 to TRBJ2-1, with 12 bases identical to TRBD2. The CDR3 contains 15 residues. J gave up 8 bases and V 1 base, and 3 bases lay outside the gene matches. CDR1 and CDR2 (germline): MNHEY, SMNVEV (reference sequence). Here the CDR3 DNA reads TGTGCCAGCAGTTTATTGGGACTAGCGGGTGATGAGCAGTTCTTC. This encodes CASSLLGLAGDEQFF.

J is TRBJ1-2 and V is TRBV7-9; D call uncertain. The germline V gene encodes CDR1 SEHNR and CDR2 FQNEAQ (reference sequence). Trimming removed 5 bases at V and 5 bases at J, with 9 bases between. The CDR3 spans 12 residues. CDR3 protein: CASSPVGYGYTF. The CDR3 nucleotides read TGTGCCAGCAGCCCCGTTGGATATGGCTACACCTTC.

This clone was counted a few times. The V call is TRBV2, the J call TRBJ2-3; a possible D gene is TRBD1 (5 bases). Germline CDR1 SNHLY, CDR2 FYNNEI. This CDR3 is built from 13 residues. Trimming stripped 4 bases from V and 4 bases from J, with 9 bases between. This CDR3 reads CASSVRGADTQYF. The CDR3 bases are TGTGCCAGCAGTGTAAGGGGTGCAGATACGCAGTATTTT.

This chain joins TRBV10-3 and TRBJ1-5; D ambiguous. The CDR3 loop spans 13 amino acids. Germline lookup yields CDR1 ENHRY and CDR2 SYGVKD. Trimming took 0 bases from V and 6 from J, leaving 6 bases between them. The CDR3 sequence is CAISESGSQPQHF. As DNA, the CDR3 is TGTGCCATCAGTGAGTCAGGCAGTCAGCCCCAGCATTTT.

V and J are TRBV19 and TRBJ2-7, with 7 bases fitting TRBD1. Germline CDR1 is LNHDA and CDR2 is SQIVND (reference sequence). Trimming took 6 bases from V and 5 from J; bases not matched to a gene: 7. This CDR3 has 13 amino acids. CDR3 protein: CASRETGTHEQYF. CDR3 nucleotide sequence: TGTGCCAGTAGGGAGACAGGGACGCACGAGCAGTACTTC.

This chain's CDR3 is CASSGTSYEQYF. As DNA, the CDR3 is TGTGCCAGCAGCGGGACTAGCTACGAGCAGTACTTC. V and J are TRBV5-6 and TRBJ2-7; 8 bases map to TRBD2. V lost 4 bases to trimming and J lost 3 bases; unmatched junction nucleotides: 0. This CDR3 is built from 12 residues. Germline V gives CDR1 SGHDT, CDR2 YYEEEE.

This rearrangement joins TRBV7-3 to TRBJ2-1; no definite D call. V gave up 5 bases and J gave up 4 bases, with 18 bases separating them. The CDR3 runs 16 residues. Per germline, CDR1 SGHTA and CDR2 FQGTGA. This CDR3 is CASSPTALALYNEQFF. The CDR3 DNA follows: TGTGCCAGCAGCCCTACGGCCTTGGCTCTTTACAATGAGCAGTTCTTC.

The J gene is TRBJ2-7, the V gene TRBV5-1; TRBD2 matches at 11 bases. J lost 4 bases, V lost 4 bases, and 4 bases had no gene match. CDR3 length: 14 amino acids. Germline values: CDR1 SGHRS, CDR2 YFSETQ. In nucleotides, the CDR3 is TGCGCCAGCAGCGAAGGGACTAGCGGATACGAGCAGTACTTC. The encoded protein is CASSEGTSGYEQYF.

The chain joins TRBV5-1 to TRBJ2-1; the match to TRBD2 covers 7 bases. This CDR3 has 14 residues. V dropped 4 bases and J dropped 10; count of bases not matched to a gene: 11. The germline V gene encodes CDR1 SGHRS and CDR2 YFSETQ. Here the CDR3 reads CASSLGLTSFEQFF. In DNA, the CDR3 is TGCGCCAGCAGCCTGGGCCTGACTAGCTTCGAGCAGTTCTTC.